The next 18 T cell receptor beta chains were all read from a single sample in a study of T-cell reconstitution after alpha-beta-depleted transplantation in children. The authors prepared the TCRbeta library with unique molecular identifiers. TCRdb used MiXCR to reprocess the PCR reads, holding one entry per CDR3 protein. Of 90,000 to 100,000 distinct CDR3 sequences in the sample, less than 25% are singletons; the top ten hold roughly a fifth. The sequencing used PBMCs, collected before TCRalphabeta/CD19-depleted stem cell transplant. The receptors shown here come from a boy aged 2 to 10 with acute lymphoblastic leukemia, due to receive a stem cell transplant.

This clonotype was detected many times. CDR3 sequence (DNA): TGCGCCAGCGGACCCAGCTCAGGGGCAGATACGCAGTATTTT. The encoded protein is CASGPSSGADTQYF. V gene TRBV10-2 combines with J gene TRBJ2-3; D perhaps matches TRBD1 (6 bases). The CDR3 contains 14 residues. CDR1 and CDR2 (germline): WSHSY, SAAADI. Trimming removed 8 bases at V and 4 bases at J, with 16 bases between.

This clonotype was detected a few times. This chain uses TRBV20-1 with TRBJ2-1, with 11 bases matching TRBD2. This CDR3 comprises 11 residues. The trim removed 6 bases at V and 13 bases at J, leaving 5 bases unmatched. The germline V gene encodes CDR1 DFQATT and CDR2 SNEGSKA (reference sequence). The CDR3 reads CSAALAGEQFF. The CDR3 DNA reads TGCAGTGCCGCACTAGCGGGGGAACAGTTCTTC.

The chain has TRBV12-3 or TRBV12-4 and TRBJ2-7, with D perhaps matching TRBD2 (6 bases). V lost 10 bases and J 3 bases, leaving 13 bases between the germline ends. CDR3 length: 12 residues. The CDR3, as DNA: TGTGCCACCCTGACGGGGGTCTACGAGCAGTACTTC. Its translation is CATLTGVYEQYF.

The chain has TRBV5-6 and TRBJ2-5; 7 bases fit TRBD2. The germline CDR1 and CDR2 sequences are SGHDT and YYEEEE. The CDR3 spans 16 residues. V shed 2 bases and J 10 bases; nucleotides not matched to a gene: 17. CDR3 nucleotides: TGTGCCAGCAGCTTAGGTTGGGCCGGCGGGGGAGCCGGCCAGTACTTC. The encoded protein is CASSLGWAGGGAGQYF.

This clonotype was counted a few times. The chain employs TRBV5-1 and TRBJ1-1, with TRBD1 matching over 12 bases. The CDR3 totals 17 residues. CDR1 SGHRS and CDR2 YFSETQ come from the germline V gene. Trimming at V came to 5 bases and at J to 3 bases, leaving 11 bases not matched to a gene. The CDR3: CASRPTGTGGWYTEAFF. The CDR3 bases are TGCGCCAGCAGACCGACCGGGACAGGGGGCTGGTACACTGAAGCTTTCTTT.

This clonotype was seen only a few times. This chain joins TRBV11-2 and TRBJ2-1, with a tentative D call TRBD1 (6 bases). Germline CDR1 reads SGHAT; CDR2 reads FQNNGV. V dropped 0 bases and J dropped 13 bases, with 10 bases sitting between them. The CDR3 contains 12 residues. As DNA, the CDR3 is TGTGCCAGCAGCTTAGAAGGGACACGCCAGTTCTTC. Translating gives CASSLEGTRQFF.

This clonotype was seen ten or more times. The rearrangement uses TRBV3-1 and TRBJ2-7; D gene ambiguous. With 0 bases removed from V and 7 bases from J, the gap between germline ends came to 10 bases. Germline V gene lookup returns CDR1 LGHDT and CDR2 YNNKEL (reference sequence). This CDR3 spans 13 amino acids. This CDR3 is CASSQELPREQYF. CDR3 DNA: TGTGCCAGCAGCCAAGAACTACCCAGGGAGCAGTACTTC.

This clonotype was counted only a few times. The chain uses TRBV5-5 and TRBJ2-7, with 12 bases identical to TRBD1. V was pared by 1 base and J by 6 bases, with 5 bases of the junction left unmatched. CDR3 length: 15 amino acids. CDR1 is SGHKS and CDR2 is YYEKEE in the germline V gene (reference sequence). The CDR3 bases are TGTGCCAGCAGCTTGCTCGGGACAGGGGGCGCCGAGCAGTACTTC. This codes for CASSLLGTGGAEQYF.

This clonotype was counted many times. The chain employs TRBV5-6 and TRBJ2-1; 8 bases agree with TRBD2. The V segment lost 2 bases and the J segment 8 bases; nucleotides outside the gene matches: 6. CDR1 and CDR2 from the germline V gene are SGHDT and YYEEEE. This CDR3 is built from 14 residues. This CDR3 reads CASSFETSVHEQFF. The CDR3 DNA reads TGTGCCAGCAGCTTTGAGACTAGCGTCCATGAGCAGTTCTTC.

The rearrangement joins TRBV28 to TRBJ1-2; maybe TRBD1 (5 bases). Germline CDR1 is MDHEN and CDR2 is SYDVKM. CDR3 length: 14 residues. V lost 4 bases and J lost 7, with 16 bases in between. This chain's CDR3 is CASSYGTGAFGYTF. In DNA, the CDR3 is TGTGCCAGCAGTTACGGGACTGGCGCTTTTGGCTACACCTTC.

This clonotype has a count of ten or more. The chain carries TRBV20-1 and TRBJ2-1, with 7 bases lining up with TRBD2. The trim removed 5 bases at V and 6 bases at J, leaving 4 bases unmatched. Germline assignment: CDR1 DFQATT and CDR2 SNEGSKA (reference sequence). CDR3 size: 12 residues. CDR3 DNA sequence: TGCAGTGCTGGGGGGAGGGGCAATGAGCAGTTCTTC. Translation: CSAGGRGNEQFF.

The rearrangement uses TRBV6-1 and TRBJ2-3; TRBD2 agrees at 11 bases. Germline V gives CDR1 MNHNS, CDR2 SASEGT. This CDR3 region has 17 residues. After removal of 8 bases from V and 3 bases from J, the junction contained 13 bases not matched to a gene. The CDR3 DNA is TGTGCCAGCGAGGGTTTAGCGGGAGGGAAAGAAACAGATACGCAGTATTTT. It translates to CASEGLAGGKETDTQYF.

The V call is TRBV7-9, the J call TRBJ2-2; D is unclear. CDR1 is SEHNR and CDR2 is FQNEAQ in the germline V gene (reference sequence). The germline V and J ends were trimmed by 11 bases and 0 bases, with 19 bases remaining between them. The CDR3 extends over 16 amino acids. CDR3 protein: CAAAGGMITNTGELFF. The CDR3 DNA sequence: TGTGCCGCAGCAGGCGGTATGATAACGAACACCGGGGAGCTGTTTTTT.

This clonotype was recorded a few times. The chain uses TRBV15 and TRBJ2-7; D unresolved. The CDR3 has 14 residues. V lost 0 bases and J 5 bases, leaving 11 bases between the germline ends. Per the germline V gene, CDR1 is LNHNV and CDR2 is YYDKDF (reference sequence). CDR3 nucleotide sequence: TGTGCCACCAGCAGAGATGTTTCTCTGGACGAGCAGTACTTC. Its translation is CATSRDVSLDEQYF.

There are many counts of this clonotype. The chain combines TRBV20-1 with TRBJ2-3; possible D gene TRBD2, 6 bases. The CDR3 length is 14 residues. V was pared by 6 bases and J by 0 bases, with 13 bases between. CDR1 and CDR2 from the germline V gene are DFQATT and SNEGSKA (reference sequence). CDR3 sequence reads: CSARGTGSTDTQYF. CDR3 in DNA: TGCAGTGCCCGTGGGACTGGTAGCACAGATACGCAGTATTTT.

This clonotype was found many times. The gene calls are TRBV11-2 and TRBJ2-5; TRBD1 matches at 9 bases. The CDR3 has 15 residues. Trimming removed 1 base from V and 0 bases from J; junction bases left unmatched: 0. The germline CDR1 and CDR2 sequences are SGHAT and FQNNGV. CDR3 coding DNA: TGTGCCAGCAGCTTAGGGGACAGGGACCAAGAGACCCAGTACTTC. Translating gives CASSLGDRDQETQYF. Supplemented by reference TRBV11-2 and TRBJ2-5, the full variable domain reads EAGVAQSPRYKIIEKRQSVAFWCNPISGHATLYWYQQILGQGPKLLIQFQNNGVVDDSQLPKDRFSAERLKGVDSTLKIQPAKLEDSAVYLCASSLGDRDQETQYFGPGTRLLVL.

This clonotype has a count of ten or more. This rearrangement joins TRBV5-8 to TRBJ2-6, with D possibly being TRBD1 (6 bases). V was shortened by 0 bases and J by 0 bases, with 13 bases between the two germline ends. The CDR3 has 18 amino acids. Germline assignment: CDR1 SGHTS and CDR2 YDEGEE. CDR3 sequence: CASSLGGGLRSGANVLTF. For the CDR3, the DNA is TGTGCCAGCAGCTTGGGTGGGGGCCTTCGCTCTGGGGCCAACGTCCTGACTTTC.

A few counts support this clonotype. The rearrangement joins TRBV28 to TRBJ2-4, with unresolved D. From germline, CDR1 is MDHEN and CDR2 SYDVKM. CDR3 size: 12 residues. The V gene lost 7 bases and the J gene lost 11 bases, with 15 bases spanning the gap. The CDR3 spells CASTDISSLQYF. For the CDR3, the DNA is TGTGCCAGCACCGATATTTCCAGCCTTCAGTACTTC.